These 23 T cell receptor beta chains came from one sample sequenced in a study of T cells in Graves' hyperthyroidism and ophthalmopathy. TCR beta CDR3 sequences were amplified from RNA transcripts. An initial round of RT-PCR targeting the TCR CDR3 relied on the HTBI primer set. TCRdb re-derived calls from the multiplex PCR reads in MiXCR, one entry per CDR3 protein. The sample contains some 300,000 distinct CDR3 sequences, roughly 15% of which appear only once. The specimen sequenced was blood. The source is a woman aged 40 to 50 with Graves' hyperthyroidism.

This clonotype was detected ten times or more. The chain joins TRBV6-2 or TRBV6-3 to TRBJ2-3, with 8 bases matching TRBD2. Germline-derived CDR1 and CDR2 are MNHEY and SVGEGT. J lost 2 bases, V lost 6 bases, and 4 bases had no gene match. This CDR3 has 14 residues. In nucleotides, the CDR3 is TGTGCCAGCAGAGCTAGCGGGCTCACAGATACGCAGTATTTT. Translating it yields CASRASGLTDTQYF.

This clonotype was detected many times. The chain has TRBV12-3 or TRBV12-4 and TRBJ2-4, with 9 nucleotides matching TRBD1. The CDR3 is made up of 15 amino acids. The V and J ends lost 10 bases and 7 bases, in that order; junction bases with no gene match: 14. DNA for the CDR3: TGTGCCAATACCCCCCGTACAGGGGGCGAGAACATTCAGTACTTC. Protein: CANTPRTGGENIQYF.

This clonotype was recorded many times. This chain links TRBV3-1 with TRBJ2-7; possible D gene TRBD2, 5 bases. V was clipped by 4 bases and J by 5 bases, with 15 bases between them. Germline lookup yields CDR1 LGHDT and CDR2 YNNKEL (reference sequence). The CDR3 is 14 amino acids. CDR3 bases: TGTGCCAGCAGCCCGGGAACTGACGTCCACGAGCAGTACTTC. This encodes CASSPGTDVHEQYF.

The sample holds many counts of this clonotype. The chain combines TRBV20-1 with TRBJ2-7; tentative D call: TRBD1 (6 bases). Germline V gives CDR1 DFQATT, CDR2 SNEGSKA (reference sequence). The CDR3 is 12 amino acids. V lost 4 bases and J 7 bases, leaving 14 bases between the germline ends. The DNA of the CDR3 is TGCAGTGCTACACAGGGAGATTGGGAGCAGTACTTC. This codes for CSATQGDWEQYF.

In this sample, this clonotype turned up many times. The gene calls are TRBV7-2 and TRBJ2-5; 9 bases align to TRBD2. This CDR3 is 16 amino acids long. Germline CDR1 SGHTA, CDR2 FQGNSA. V was pared by 5 bases and J by 1 base, with 8 bases of the junction left unmatched. The chain's CDR3 is CASSEGVAGAQETQYF. CDR3 nucleotide sequence: TGTGCCAGCAGCGAGGGAGTAGCGGGAGCCCAAGAGACCCAGTACTTC.

This clonotype appeared many times. This chain joins TRBV2 and TRBJ1-4; 10 bases agree with TRBD1. The germline V gene has CDR1 SNHLY and CDR2 FYNNEI. V was clipped by 5 bases and J by 7 bases; unmatched bases: 7. The CDR3 contains 15 residues. CDR3 loop: CASSPGTGVIEKLFF. The CDR3 coding sequence is TGTGCCAGCAGTCCCGGGACAGGGGTGATTGAAAAACTGTTTTTT.

The chain is built from TRBV29-1 and TRBJ2-1; a possible D gene is TRBD2 (6 bases). The CDR3 loop spans 14 amino acids. V was shortened by 7 bases and J by 4 bases, with 17 bases between the two germline ends. Looked up from germline, CDR1 is SQVTM and CDR2 is ANQGSEA. CDR3 sequence (DNA): TGCAGCGCCAACCCGGGACTGGTGTACAATGAGCAGTTCTTC. It translates to CSANPGLVYNEQFF.

This clonotype was observed a handful of times. This chain links TRBV20-1 with TRBJ1-1; TRBD1 is a possible D gene (5 bases). CDR3 size: 14 residues. Germline assignment: CDR1 DFQATT and CDR2 SNEGSKA (reference sequence). Deletions cut 6 bases from V and 4 bases from J, with 18 bases between. The DNA for the CDR3 is TGCAGTGCAAGGGACCAATCTTCGGGCACTGAAGCTTTCTTT. This translates into CSARDQSSGTEAFF.

This clonotype was seen many times. This chain links TRBV7-2 with TRBJ1-5, with D tentatively TRBD1 (5 bases). The CDR3 length is 14 residues. V was pared by 5 bases and J by 5 bases, with 13 bases between. The germline V gene has CDR1 SGHTA and CDR2 FQGNSA. CDR3 coding DNA: TGTGCCAGCAGCAGCCGGGACCGCGATCAGCCCCAGCATTTT. As protein: CASSSRDRDQPQHF.

This clonotype was seen many times. The J gene is TRBJ1-1, the V gene TRBV2, with D unresolved. Deletions cut 4 bases from V and 7 bases from J, with 10 bases between. The CDR3 totals 12 residues. Germline-derived CDR1 and CDR2 are SNHLY and FYNNEI. In nucleotides, the CDR3 is TGTGCCAGCAGTGGGGTTGGTAGTGAAGCTTTCTTT. Amino acid sequence: CASSGVGSEAFF. The variable domain in full, with the rest retrieved from reference TRBV2 and TRBJ1-1, is EPEVTQTPSHQVTQMGQEVILRCVPISNHLYFYWYRQILGQKVEFLVSFYNNEISEKSEIFDDQFSVERPDGSNFTLKIRSTKLEDSAMYFCASSGVGSEAFFGQGTRLTVV.

The chain couples TRBV20-1 to TRBJ1-1; 10 bases match TRBD1. This CDR3 region has 12 residues. Per germline, CDR1 DFQATT and CDR2 SNEGSKA (reference sequence). The V segment lost 8 bases and the J segment 7 bases; nucleotides outside the gene matches: 7. CDR3: CSSRQGAHEAFF. The CDR3 nucleotides read TGCAGTTCCCGACAGGGGGCCCATGAAGCTTTCTTT.

V is TRBV19 and J is TRBJ1-4; TRBD1 is a possible D gene (5 bases). The CDR3 has 14 amino acids. From germline, CDR1 is LNHDA and CDR2 SQIVND (reference sequence). Trimming removed 1 base from V and 13 bases from J, with 16 bases in between. The CDR3 spells CASSIASVGGGLFF. The CDR3 DNA reads TGTGCCAGTAGTATAGCATCGGTCGGGGGAGGACTGTTTTTT.

This clonotype was detected ten times or more. The chain links TRBV6-2 or TRBV6-3 to TRBJ2-4, with a possible D match to TRBD2 (5 bases). Germline CDR1 MNHEY, CDR2 SVGEGT. The CDR3 length is 13 residues. V shed 5 bases and J shed 7 bases, with 12 bases lying between them. The CDR3 bases are TGTGCCAGCAGTCGGGGTAGAAGGAACATTCAGTACTTC. It yields the protein CASSRGRRNIQYF.

Regarding this clonotype: A much larger clone differs by one base, so this may be a read error. V and J are TRBV28 and TRBJ2-6; D possibly corresponds to TRBD1 (5 bases). Germline V lookup: CDR1 MDHEN, CDR2 SYDVKM. The CDR3 contains 14 residues. CDR3 amino acids: CASSFGSGADVLTF. The DNA for the CDR3 is TGTGCCAGCAGTTTTGGGTCTGGGGCCGACGTCCTGACTTTC. Complete variable domain (other parts from reference TRBV28 and TRBJ2-6): DVKVTQSSRYLVKRTGEKVFLECVQDMDHENMFWYRQDPGLGLRLIYFSYDVKMKEKGDIPEGYSVSREKKERFSLILESASTNQTSMYLCASSFGSGADVLTFGAGSRLTVL.

The table lists this clonotype with many counts. This chain joins TRBV6-1 and TRBJ1-2; 7 nucleotides match TRBD1. The CDR3 loop spans 13 amino acids. Per the germline V gene, CDR1 is MNHNS and CDR2 is SASEGT. With 5 bases clipped from V and 8 bases from J, the junction kept 8 bases outside the gene matches. CDR3 DNA sequence: TGTGCCAGCAGTTACGGGAGGGGGCAGGGCTACACCTTC. As protein: CASSYGRGQGYTF.

This clonotype came up many times. The chain recombines TRBV12-3 or TRBV12-4 with TRBJ1-1; D unclear. CDR3 length equals 15 residues. Trimming shortened V by 6 bases and J by 5 bases, and 19 bases separated the two germline ends. CDR3 amino acids: CASSPVKGPWTEAFF. The CDR3 DNA is TGTGCCAGCAGCCCGGTGAAAGGGCCGTGGACTGAAGCTTTCTTT.

This clonotype was counted at least ten times. The chain employs TRBV28 and TRBJ2-1, with 9 positions matching TRBD2. After removal of 2 bases from V and 4 bases from J, the junction contained 3 bases not matched to a gene. Germline assignment: CDR1 MDHEN and CDR2 SYDVKM. The CDR3 is 15 residues long. The CDR3 spells CASSLAGGLYNEQFF. CDR3 DNA sequence: TGTGCCAGCAGTTTAGCGGGAGGGTTGTACAATGAGCAGTTCTTC.

The table lists this clonotype with many counts. The chain carries TRBV15 and TRBJ2-1; TRBD2 matches 15 bases. J was trimmed by 1 base and V by 5 bases; bases with no gene match: 6. There are 18 residues in the CDR3. From germline, CDR1 is LNHNV and CDR2 YYDKDF (reference sequence). In DNA form, the CDR3 reads TGTGCCACCAGCGGCGGGACTAGCGGGAGGTGGTCCTACAATGAGCAGTTCTTC. Translated: CATSGGTSGRWSYNEQFF.

This clonotype was detected ten times or more. The gene calls are TRBV12-3 or TRBV12-4 and TRBJ2-5; 12 positions match TRBD2. Trimming removed 1 base from V and 4 bases from J; junction bases left unmatched: 4. This CDR3 is 16 amino acids long. CDR3 residues: CASSLGLAGARETQYF. The CDR3 region has the DNA TGTGCCAGCAGTTTAGGACTAGCGGGAGCAAGAGAGACCCAGTACTTC.

At least ten counts were recorded for this clonotype. This sequence joins TRBV5-5 and TRBJ2-7; TRBD1 matches 9 bases. This CDR3 contains 14 residues. In germline, CDR1 is SGHKS, CDR2 YYEKEE (reference sequence). The junction had 9 bases not matched to a gene; V was cut back by 7 bases and J by 4 bases. The CDR3 sequence: CASAQGQGKYEQYF. The DNA for the CDR3 is TGTGCCAGCGCACAGGGACAGGGAAAATACGAGCAGTACTTC.

This clonotype was picked up many times. The V gene is TRBV20-1, the J gene TRBJ1-1, with a weak D call TRBD1 (6 bases). Germline CDR1 and CDR2: DFQATT and SNEGSKA (reference sequence). The CDR3 contains 14 residues. V lost 2 bases and J 1 base, leaving 11 bases between the germline ends. The CDR3 DNA reads as TGCAGTGCTAGATGGGACACCCAGAACACTGAAGCTTTCTTT. It yields the protein CSARWDTQNTEAFF.

The V gene is TRBV4-1, the J gene TRBJ1-2; D is unclear. V was shortened by 0 bases and J by 5 bases, with 10 bases between the two germline ends. The CDR3 loop spans 14 amino acids. CDR1 and CDR2 (germline): MGHRA, YSYEKL. The chain's CDR3 is CASSQEGRSYGYTF. Written as DNA, the CDR3 is TGCGCCAGCAGCCAAGAGGGGAGGTCATATGGCTACACCTTC.

This clonotype was recorded at least ten times. This chain links TRBV6-1 with TRBJ2-3; 7 positions agree with TRBD1. Germline CDR1 and CDR2: MNHNS and SASEGT. The CDR3 runs 15 residues. V trimming: 8 bases; J trimming: 6 bases; junction bases outside the gene matches: 14. CDR3 in amino acids: CASLSGDSTSDTQYF. CDR3 nucleotide sequence: TGTGCCAGCCTCAGTGGGGACAGTACTTCGGATACGCAGTATTTT.